The 29 T cell receptor beta chains in this list originate from one sample, sequenced in a study of post-analysis software for immune sequencing data. Presence of unique molecular identifiers characterized the TCR beta cDNA libraries. TCRdb independently ran MiXCR on the PCR reads; one entry per CDR3 protein. The sample consists of hundreds of thousands of distinct CDR3 sequences, 25% to 30% of them appearing once. Whole-study results and caveats: Included in a set of about five TRBV segments more frequent in patients than controls were TRBV5-6, TRBV5-1 and TRBV20-1.

The antigens for these receptors are not known. The sequencing sample was made of blood. These receptors all come from a girl aged 10-17 years with multiple sclerosis.

This clonotype appeared a few times. V usage is TRBV28 and J usage is TRBJ2-4; no reliable D call. Germline-derived CDR1 and CDR2 are MDHEN and SYDVKM. There are 15 residues in the CDR3. The germline V and J ends were trimmed by 8 bases and 1 base, with 15 bases remaining between them. CDR3 bases: TGTGCCAGCGAGCGTGAAAGCTTCGCCAAAAACATTCAGTACTTC. Translation: CASERESFAKNIQYF. Supplemented by reference TRBV28 and TRBJ2-4, the full variable domain reads DVKVTQSSRYLVKRTGEKVFLECVQDMDHENMFWYRQDPGLGLRLIYFSYDVKMKEKGDIPEGYSVSREKKERFSLILESASTNQTSMYLCASERESFAKNIQYFGAGTRLSVL.

V gene TRBV5-1 combines with J gene TRBJ2-7; TRBD1 might be the D (5 bases). Germline assignment: CDR1 SGHRS and CDR2 YFSETQ. This CDR3 comprises 14 residues. V shed 4 bases and J shed 3 bases, with 14 bases lying between them. CDR3 region: CASSVTERGYEQYF. CDR3 sequence (DNA): TGCGCCAGCAGCGTGACGGAAAGGGGCTACGAGCAGTACTTC. The full variable domain, its missing parts supplied by reference TRBV5-1 and TRBJ2-7, is KAGVTQTPRYLIKTRGQQVTLSCSPISGHRSVSWYQQTPGQGLQFLFEYFSETQRNKGNFPGRFSGRQFSNSRSEMNVSTLELGDSALYLCASSVTERGYEQYFGPGTRLTVT.

This clonotype has more than one count but fewer than ten. CDR3 region: CASSLGGSEAFF. Here the CDR3 DNA reads TGTGCCAGCAGCTTAGGGGGTTCTGAAGCTTTCTTT. The chain combines TRBV7-9 with TRBJ1-1; D not certain. Trimming left V 1 base short and J 6 bases short, with 6 bases between. Germline-derived CDR1 and CDR2 are SEHNR and FQNEAQ (reference sequence). The CDR3 consists of 12 residues.

In this sample, this clonotype turned up a few times. The chain links TRBV7-2 to TRBJ2-5; D is ambiguous. Deletions cut 1 base from V and 5 bases from J, with 8 bases between. Germline lookup yields CDR1 SGHTA and CDR2 FQGNSA. The CDR3 is 13 residues long. The CDR3 DNA reads as TGTGCCAGCAGCTTAGGGGTTTACGAGACCCAGTACTTC. Protein: CASSLGVYETQYF. Full variable domain (outside the CDR3, taken from reference TRBV7-2 and TRBJ2-5): GAGVSQSPSNKVTEKGKDVELRCDPISGHTALYWYRQSLGQGLEFLIYFQGNSAPDKSGLPSDRFSAERTGGSVSTLTIQRTQQEDSAVYLCASSLGVYETQYFGPGTRLLVL.

In this sample, this clonotype turned up a few times. This rearrangement joins TRBV29-1 to TRBJ2-7; 7 bases are shared with TRBD1. The CDR3 sequence is 11 residues long. Trimming cost V 6 bases and J 2 bases; bases outside gene matches: 1. Germline assignment: CDR1 SQVTM and CDR2 ANQGSEA. Here the CDR3 DNA reads TGCAGCGTGGGACAGACCTACGAGCAGTACTTC. As protein: CSVGQTYEQYF.

Only one count was recorded for this clonotype. This chain joins TRBV28 and TRBJ2-2; 7 nucleotides line up with TRBD1. The length of the CDR3 is 15 residues. J was trimmed by 5 bases and V by 6 bases; bases with no gene match: 9. Germline V gene data show CDR1 as MDHEN and CDR2 as SYDVKM. CDR3 bases: TGTGCCAGCAGGCAGACAGGGCCGGGAACCGGGGAGCTGTTTTTT. Translated: CASRQTGPGTGELFF.

The chain links TRBV20-1 to TRBJ2-3; TRBD2 is a possible D gene (5 bases). Germline V CDR1 and CDR2: DFQATT, SNEGSKA (reference sequence). There are 12 residues in the CDR3. Trimming pared 3 bases from V and 5 bases from J, leaving 9 bases between. CDR3 nucleotides: TGCAGTGCTAGTGCCCGGGGAGATACGCAGTATTTT. Amino acid sequence: CSASARGDTQYF.

In its sample, this clonotype was seen once. The chain carries TRBV7-2 and TRBJ2-3, with D perhaps matching TRBD2 (6 bases). The CDR3 contains 16 residues. V shed 10 bases and J shed 1 base, with 21 bases lying between them. Germline assignment: CDR1 SGHTA and CDR2 FQGNSA. CDR3 sequence: CATAGGDDPGTDTQYF. The CDR3 DNA reads TGTGCCACCGCCGGGGGTGACGACCCTGGCACAGATACGCAGTATTTT. Looking up the rest from reference TRBV7-2 and TRBJ2-3 gives the full variable domain: GAGVSQSPSNKVTEKGKDVELRCDPISGHTALYWYRQSLGQGLEFLIYFQGNSAPDKSGLPSDRFSAERTGGSVSTLTIQRTQQEDSAVYLCATAGGDDPGTDTQYFGPGTRLTVL.

The sample holds a few counts of this clonotype. The chain links TRBV10-3 to TRBJ2-7; no firm D call. With 4 bases removed from V and 1 base from J, the gap between germline ends came to 8 bases. The CDR3 has 13 amino acids. CDR1 and CDR2 from the germline V gene are ENHRY and SYGVKD. The CDR3 bases are TGTGCCATCAGTGGTGTCAGGTCCTACGAGCAGTACTTC. Translating gives CAISGVRSYEQYF.

V is TRBV27 and J is TRBJ2-3; unclear D gene. The germline V and J ends were trimmed by 5 bases and 2 bases, with 14 bases remaining between them. The CDR3 is made up of 15 amino acids. Per germline, CDR1 MNHEY and CDR2 SMNVEV (reference sequence). The CDR3 spells CASSVYPPNTDTQYF. CDR3 DNA: TGTGCCAGCAGTGTCTACCCACCAAACACAGATACGCAGTATTTT.

This clonotype was detected a few times. The V gene is TRBV7-9, the J gene TRBJ2-1, with D unclear. CDR3 length: 13 amino acids. From germline, CDR1 is SEHNR and CDR2 FQNEAQ (reference sequence). V lost 6 bases, J lost 8 bases, and 14 bases lay in between. The CDR3 sequence is CASRDGLAYEQFF. CDR3 DNA: TGTGCCAGCAGGGATGGGCTGGCCTATGAGCAGTTCTTC.

This clonotype was recorded many times. The chain couples TRBV7-2 to TRBJ2-7; D ambiguous. Trimming pared 8 bases from V and 3 bases from J, leaving 11 bases between. The CDR3 loop spans 12 amino acids. In germline, CDR1 is SGHTA, CDR2 FQGNSA. CDR3 DNA sequence: TGTGCCAGCGGGCCTGAGAACTACGAGCAGTACTTC. The encoded protein is CASGPENYEQYF.

This rearrangement joins TRBV5-1 to TRBJ1-1; no firm D call. Trimming left V 6 bases short and J 1 base short, with 13 bases between. The CDR3 spans 14 residues. From germline, CDR1 is SGHRS and CDR2 YFSETQ. CDR3 loop: CASNPRPENTEAFF. In nucleotides, the CDR3 is TGCGCCAGCAACCCGCGGCCGGAGAACACTGAAGCTTTCTTT. Combining the CDR3 with reference TRBV5-1 and TRBJ1-1 gives the whole variable domain KAGVTQTPRYLIKTRGQQVTLSCSPISGHRSVSWYQQTPGQGLQFLFEYFSETQRNKGNFPGRFSGRQFSNSRSEMNVSTLELGDSALYLCASNPRPENTEAFFGQGTRLTVV.

This clonotype was observed a single time. The V and J genes are TRBV7-2 and TRBJ1-4; D remains ambiguous. From germline, CDR1 is SGHTA and CDR2 FQGNSA. This CDR3 region has 14 residues. Between the trimmed V and J ends, which lost 5 bases and 0 bases, there was a span of 7 bases. The CDR3: CASSRPATNEKLFF. CDR3 coding DNA: TGTGCCAGCAGCCGTCCCGCAACTAATGAAAAACTGTTTTTT. The full variable domain, rest sourced from reference TRBV7-2 and TRBJ1-4, is GAGVSQSPSNKVTEKGKDVELRCDPISGHTALYWYRQSLGQGLEFLIYFQGNSAPDKSGLPSDRFSAERTGGSVSTLTIQRTQQEDSAVYLCASSRPATNEKLFFGSGTQLSVL.

The chain is built from TRBV20-1 and TRBJ2-3, with TRBD2 matching 9 bases. This CDR3 spans 16 amino acids. CDR1 and CDR2 from the germline V gene are DFQATT and SNEGSKA (reference sequence). Trimming removed 1 base from V and 1 base from J; junction bases left unmatched: 6. CDR3 nucleotide sequence: TGCAGTGCTAGAGGGACAAGACTAGCGGGCACAGATACGCAGTATTTT. This sequence encodes CSARGTRLAGTDTQYF.

CDR3 DNA sequence: TGCGCCAGCAGCGTGGACGGAAAGAACACTGAAGCTTTCTTT. It translates to CASSVDGKNTEAFF. The chain has TRBV5-1 and TRBJ1-1; no firm D call. There are 14 residues in the CDR3. V was shortened by 4 bases and J by 1 base, with 11 bases between the two germline ends. Germline loops: CDR1 SGHRS, CDR2 YFSETQ.

This sequence joins TRBV20-1 and TRBJ2-3; no clear D. Trimming took off 3 bases at V and 3 bases at J, with 10 bases between the two ends. CDR1 and CDR2 from the germline V gene are DFQATT and SNEGSKA (reference sequence). This CDR3 comprises 13 residues. In DNA form, the CDR3 reads TGCAGTGCTAGTTTGTCACAGACAGATACGCAGTATTTT. It specifies CSASLSQTDTQYF.

The chain employs TRBV7-2 and TRBJ1-2, with 7 bases that match TRBD1. V dropped 1 base and J dropped 8; count of bases not matched to a gene: 4. CDR1 is SGHTA and CDR2 is FQGNSA in the germline V gene. This CDR3 spans 13 amino acids. CDR3 nucleotide sequence: TGTGCCAGCAGCTTAGTAGGGGGCGGGGGCTACACCTTC. It encodes CASSLVGGGGYTF.

The table lists this clonotype with a few counts. The chain's CDR3 is CSVGPGQGVNEAFF. The CDR3 DNA reads TGCAGCGTTGGGCCGGGACAGGGAGTTAATGAAGCTTTCTTT. V usage is TRBV29-1 and J usage is TRBJ1-1; 9 bases line up with TRBD1. The V segment lost 4 bases and the J segment 7 bases; nucleotides outside the gene matches: 10. The CDR3 sequence is 14 residues long. CDR1 and CDR2 (germline): SQVTM, ANQGSEA.

This clonotype appeared a few times. The V and J genes are TRBV28 and TRBJ1-2; D is perhaps TRBD1 (6 bases). The CDR3 is made up of 14 amino acids. The V gene lost 6 bases and the J gene lost 0 bases, with 11 bases spanning the gap. Germline CDR1 MDHEN, CDR2 SYDVKM. CDR3 DNA sequence: TGTGCCAGCAGGGAGGGGGGAACTAACTATGGCTACACCTTC. Its protein product is CASREGGTNYGYTF.

The V gene is TRBV20-1, the J gene TRBJ2-3; 8 positions agree with TRBD1. The length of the CDR3 is 14 residues. Germline CDR1 is DFQATT and CDR2 is SNEGSKA (reference sequence). J lost 5 bases, V lost 6 bases, and 10 bases had no gene match. CDR3 region: CSAPRTGWKDTQYF. The DNA of the CDR3 is TGCAGTGCCCCCAGGACAGGGTGGAAAGATACGCAGTATTTT.

In regard to this clonotype: A junction end diverges from the germline sequence, so it may reflect a read error. This chain joins TRBV6-5 and TRBJ2-3; 9 bases agree with TRBD1. The germline CDR1 and CDR2 sequences are MNHEY and SVGAGI. The CDR3 loop spans 16 amino acids. The CDR3 DNA is TGTGCCAACAGTCCAGGTTACAGGGGGCACACAGATACGCAGTATTTT. Its protein product is CANSPGYRGHTDTQYF.

The V call is TRBV7-2, the J call TRBJ2-1, with a tentative D call TRBD2 (6 bases). The CDR3 is 15 amino acids. V gave up 7 bases and J gave up 6 bases, with 19 bases separating them. Germline values: CDR1 SGHTA, CDR2 FQGNSA. The CDR3 is CASTSLRRRANEQFF. CDR3 coding DNA: TGTGCCAGCACCTCCCTCCGGCGGAGGGCCAATGAGCAGTTCTTC.

This clonotype occurred a few times. The rearrangement links TRBV9 to TRBJ2-4; the D gene is possibly TRBD1 (5 bases). The CDR3 runs 14 residues. Trimming shortened V by 0 bases and J by 8 bases, and 12 bases separated the two germline ends. CDR1 is SGDLS and CDR2 is YYNGEE in the germline V gene. CDR3 sequence: CASSVAGSLDIQYF. DNA for the CDR3: TGTGCCAGCAGCGTAGCAGGGTCATTAGACATTCAGTACTTC.

The gene calls are TRBV5-4 and TRBJ2-1; unclear D gene. In germline, CDR1 is SGHNT, CDR2 YYREEE (reference sequence). V lost 0 bases and J 9 bases, leaving 16 bases between the germline ends. The length of the CDR3 is 15 residues. The CDR3 nucleotides are TGTGCCAGCAGCTTGGCGTTGAAGGGTGCTTCTGAGCAGTTCTTC. Its translation is CASSLALKGASEQFF. The variable domain in full, completed from reference TRBV5-4 and TRBJ2-1, reads ETGVTQSPTHLIKTRGQQVTLRCSSQSGHNTVSWYQQALGQGPQFIFQYYREEENGRGNFPPRFSGLQFPNYSSELNVNALELDDSALYLCASSLALKGASEQFFGPGTRLTVL.

This clonotype was seen more than once but under ten times. The chain combines TRBV7-9 with TRBJ2-1; 8 bases agree with TRBD2. CDR3 length: 14 amino acids. Germline CDR1 SEHNR, CDR2 FQNEAQ (reference sequence). J lost 8 bases, V lost 7 bases, and 10 bases had no gene match. The CDR3 sequence is CASIKPGGPHEQFF. Written as DNA, the CDR3 is TGTGCCAGCATTAAACCGGGAGGGCCTCATGAGCAGTTCTTC.

This clonotype was detected a few times. The chain employs TRBV29-1 and TRBJ2-7; TRBD1 is a possible D gene (5 bases). The DNA end favors TRBJ2-5, so the J call may be wrong. The CDR3 consists of 13 residues. CDR1 and CDR2 (germline): SQVTM, ANQGSEA. DNA for the CDR3: TGCAGCGTACTAAAGGGGATAGGGGAGACCCAGTACTTC. Translation gives CSVLKGIGETQYF.

This clonotype occurred a few times. The chain couples TRBV7-2 to TRBJ2-1; D unclear. The CDR3 runs to 12 residues. Germline assignment: CDR1 SGHTA and CDR2 FQGNSA. Deletions cut 6 bases from V and 7 bases from J, with 10 bases between. CDR3 bases: TGTGCCAGCAGTAAATACGTGAATGAGCAGTTCTTC. This encodes CASSKYVNEQFF.

This clonotype came up many times. The V call is TRBV20-1, the J call TRBJ2-5, with 7 bases that match TRBD1. Germline CDR1 DFQATT, CDR2 SNEGSKA (reference sequence). Trimming at V came to 7 bases and at J to 7 bases, leaving 18 bases not matched to a gene. The CDR3 loop spans 15 amino acids. The CDR3 coding sequence is TGCAGTGGAGAACCTGGACAGGTTGAGGTTGGGACCCAGTACTTC. It encodes CSGEPGQVEVGTQYF.